This TCR beta chain derives from a study of beta chain features in type 1 diabetes. Overall study findings and caveats: TCRB CDR3 length was moderately but significantly reduced in all four CD4+ subsets of Type 1 diabetes patients.

Reverse transcribing all isolated RNA meant expressed TCRB transcripts were sequenced. Sequenced by immunoSEQ multiplex PCR; TCRdb stores in-frame clones only, minus some. The sample records a few hundred thousand clones, approximately 25% being singletons. About this clone itself: Its antigen is still unknown.

CDR1 and CDR2 from the germline V gene are GTSNPN and SVGIG (reference sequence). The CDR3 has 13 amino acids. Trimming shortened V by 3 bases and J by 3 bases, and 11 bases separated the two germline ends. The rearrangement uses TRBV30 and TRBJ1-1; TRBD1 is a possible D gene (6 bases). Sequencing used naive CD4+ T cells from blood. The TCR sequence derives from a woman aged 30 to 39 with type 1 diabetes. The DNA of the CDR3 is TGTGCCTGGAGCATACAGGGTCACACTGAAGCTTTCTTT. Amino acid sequence: CAWSIQGHTEAFF.